A selection of T cell receptor beta chains follows, all from one sample in a study of PD-L1 blockade in urothelial cancer. Some clones are missing from TCRdb's copy, which holds only in-frame ones; the method was immunoSEQ multiplex PCR. The data hold roughly 36,000 clones, with 75% to 90% observed a single time. Sequenced here: PBMCs, sampled around atezolizumab (anti-PD-L1) treatment. These receptors all stem from a man aged 55 to 70 with urothelial cancer. CDR3s include the opening cysteine and the closing phenylalanine or tryptophan. D genes are given only for firm matches. A clone size is listed for some rows: how often the clone was seen (once, few, many), or a class if it is expanded.

NA | TRBJ2-7 | TRBV4-1 | NA | CASSPPGLSSYEQYF | TGCGCCAGCAGCCCCCCAGGGCTCAGCTCCTACGAGCAGTACTTC
few | TRBJ2-7 | TRBV2 | NA | CASSRSGNSYEQYF | TGTGCCAGCAGTCGCAGCGGTAACTCCTACGAGCAGTACTTC
NA | TRBJ2-1 | TRBV27 | TRBD2 | CASSLGTSANEQFF | TGTGCCAGCAGCCTAGGGACTAGCGCTAATGAGCAGTTCTTC
NA | TRBJ2-3 | TRBV7-3 | TRBD2 | CASSERGGLPGSQYF | TGTGCCAGCTCCGAGCGGGGGGGGCTGCCAGGGTCGCAGTATTTT
NA | TRBJ1-1 | TRBV10-3 | NA | CAISEEQGRGTEAFF | TGTGCCATCAGTGAAGAACAGGGTCGTGGCACTGAAGCTTTCTTT
NA | TRBJ2-4 | TRBV28 | TRBD2 | CASNSAGVDKNIQYF | TGTGCCAGCAACTCAGCGGGAGTGGACAAAAACATTCAGTACTTC
once | TRBJ2-1 | TRBV5-6 | NA | CASSRSSYNEQFF | TGTGCCAGCAGCCGGAGCTCCTACAATGAGCAGTTCTTC
few | TRBJ1-1 | TRBV5-4 | NA | CASSGNREYTEAFF | TGTGCCAGCAGCGGAAACAGAGAATACACTGAAGCTTTCTTT
NA | TRBJ2-7 | TRBV5-1 | TRBD1 | CASSPRWDRGEQYF | TGCGCCAGCAGCCCCCGTTGGGACAGGGGAGAGCAGTACTTC
NA | TRBJ2-3 | TRBV7-9 | TRBD1 | CASSSWDRAKDTQYF | TGTGCCAGCAGCTCGTGGGACAGGGCAAAAGATACGCAGTATTTT
NA | TRBJ2-7 | TRBV19 | TRBD1 | CASSTRGGTGGSEQYF | TGTGCCAGTAGTACCAGAGGTGGGACAGGGGGTTCCGAGCAGTACTTC
NA | TRBJ1-1 | TRBV6-1 | NA | CASTSAGGGEAFF | TGTGCCAGCACCTCGGCCGGAGGAGGTGAAGCTTTCTTT
NA | TRBJ2-3 | TRBV7-3 | NA | CASSLEPTADTQYF | TGTGCCAGCAGCTTAGAGCCCACCGCAGATACGCAGTATTTT
few | TRBJ1-1 | TRBV7-9 | NA | CASSLESDTEAFF | TGTGCCAGCAGCTTAGAATCGGACACTGAAGCTTTCTTT
NA | TRBJ2-1 | TRBV5-1 | NA | CASSLGRQGYNEQFF | TGCGCCAGCAGCTTGGGCAGGCAGGGCTACAATGAGCAGTTCTTC
NA | TRBJ2-2 | TRBV19 | TRBD2 | CASGGAGNTGELFF | TGTGCCTCCGGGGGGGCAGGAAACACCGGGGAGCTGTTTTTT
NA | TRBJ2-2 | TRBV6-4 | NA | CASSLSGTGELFF | TGTGCCAGCAGTCTATCGGGGACCGGGGAGCTGTTTTTT
NA | TRBJ2-1 | TRBV7-2 | TRBD2 | CASSTAGGSYNEQFF | TGTGCCAGCAGCACCGCGGGAGGCTCCTACAATGAGCAGTTCTTC
NA | TRBJ2-2 | TRBV5-4 | TRBD2 | CASSLASGGAGELFF | TGTGCCAGCAGCTTGGCTAGCGGGGGGGCCGGGGAGCTGTTTTTT
once | TRBJ2-7 | TRBV9 | NA | CASSVGSRQGGQYF | TGTGCCAGCAGCGTAGGGTCCCGACAGGGAGGACAGTACTTC
NA | TRBJ1-4 | TRBV2 | NA | CASSEARQVEKLFF | TGTGCCAGCAGTGAAGCAAGACAGGTTGAAAAACTGTTTTTT
once | TRBJ1-4 | TRBV7-2 | TRBD1 | CASSPRDSNEKLFF | TGTGCCAGCAGCCCTCGGGACAGTAATGAAAAACTGTTTTTT
NA | TRBJ2-3 | TRBV5-4 | TRBD2 | CASSSSGGAGDTQYF | TGTGCCAGCAGCTCAAGCGGGGGGGCCGGAGATACGCAGTATTTT
NA | TRBJ1-1 | TRBV28 | TRBD1 | CASGIWDRGTEAFF | TGTGCCAGCGGGATCTGGGACAGGGGCACTGAAGCTTTCTTT
NA | TRBJ1-2 | TRBV6-5 | NA | CASSSIRWAYYGYTF | TGTGCCAGCAGTTCGATAAGGTGGGCCTACTATGGCTACACCTTC
NA | TRBJ1-4 | TRBV5-4 | NA | CASSLGSTHPANEKLFF | TGTGCCAGCAGCTTGGGTAGCACCCATCCGGCTAATGAAAAACTGTTTTTT
NA | TRBJ1-3 | TRBV6-5 | NA | CASTRARGTTNTIYF | TGTGCCAGCACCCGAGCCAGGGGAACTACAAACACCATATATTTT